This passage covers 24 T cell receptor beta chains from one sample sequenced in a study of tumor-infiltrating lymphocytes in primary liver carcinoma. Blood RNA originated from unsorted whole blood, with germline DNA additionally extracted. The input was about 490 ng total RNA; TCR beta cDNA was made from it with a constant-region primer. The TCR beta library was amplified through three nested multiplex PCR rounds in a modified ARM-PCR procedure. Forward primers for TRBV1-TRBV30 and a C-beta reverse primer served the first two PCR rounds, at about 10 cycles each. Each CDR3 protein is one row after TCRdb ran MiXCR on the multiplex PCR reads. The sample yields 330,000 or so distinct CDR3 sequences, about 65% seen once. Sequences were obtained from peripheral blood. The receptors stem from a man aged 40-55 years with primary liver carcinoma and hepatitis B virus infection.

Concerning this clonotype: The junction departs from germline at one end; a sequencing error may be responsible. CDR3 DNA sequence: TGTGCCAGCACTTTACTCGCGGCAGGTGACTCTGGAAACACCATATATTTT. Its translation: CASTLLAAGDSGNTIYF. The V call is TRBV28, the J call TRBJ1-3; D gene ambiguous. The germline V gene encodes CDR1 MDHEN and CDR2 SYDVKM. This CDR3 is 17 amino acids long.

V gene TRBV4-2 combines with J gene TRBJ1-5; D may be TRBD1 (6 bases). Germline V gene data show CDR1 as LGHNA and CDR2 as YNFKEQ. The CDR3 contains 16 residues. Trimming removed 4 bases at V and 5 bases at J, with 18 bases between. As DNA, the CDR3 is TGTGCCAGCAGCCTCGACCGGGACAAGGGGGATCAGCCCCAGCATTTT. It is translated as CASSLDRDKGDQPQHF.

This clonotype was seen repeatedly, ten times or more. This chain connects TRBV6-1 to TRBJ2-5; the D is unclear. This CDR3 spans 14 amino acids. Germline assignment: CDR1 MNHNS and CDR2 SASEGT. Trimming removed 1 base from V and 3 bases from J, with 9 bases in between. CDR3 coding DNA: TGTGCCAGCAGTGAAGAGGTCAGAGAAGAGACCCAGTACTTC. Its protein product is CASSEEVREETQYF.

This clonotype was counted between two and nine times. A much larger clone lies one base from this, so it may be a read error. J is TRBJ1-1 and V is TRBV4-3; unclear D gene. The CDR3 length is 15 residues. The germline gives CDR1 LGHNA, CDR2 YSLEER. Trimming cost V 3 bases and J 2 bases, with 13 bases left between them. Here the CDR3 reads CASSHVVGTNTEAFF. The DNA of the CDR3 is TGCGCCAGCAGCCACGTTGTGGGAACTAACACTGAAGCTTTCTTT.

On this clonotype itself: Compared with germline, one end of the junction differs, possibly owing to a read error. The chain employs TRBV11-2 and TRBJ2-5; no firm D call. This CDR3 region has 12 residues. Germline V CDR1 and CDR2: SGHAT, FQNNGV. CDR3 nucleotide sequence: TGTGCAAGCAGATTAGATCAAGAGACCCAGTACTTC. The encoded protein is CASRLDQETQYF. The variable domain in full, with the rest retrieved from reference TRBV11-2 and TRBJ2-5, is EAGVAQSPRYKIIEKRQSVAFWCNPISGHATLYWYQQILGQGPKLLIQFQNNGVVDDSQLPKDRFSAERLKGVDSTLKIQPAKLEDSAVYLCASRLDQETQYFGPGTRLLVL.

This clonotype was found once. The V call is TRBV11-2, the J call TRBJ2-1; tentatively, D is TRBD1 (6 bases). The germline gives CDR1 SGHAT, CDR2 FQNNGV. The CDR3 is 14 amino acids. Here the CDR3 reads CVSSFPGHNNEQFF. CDR3 DNA sequence: TGTGTTAGCAGTTTCCCGGGACACAACAATGAGCAGTTCTTC.

This clonotype has more than one count but fewer than ten. V is TRBV6-5 and J is TRBJ2-7; no firm D call. The germline V and J ends were trimmed by 0 bases and 3 bases, with 12 bases remaining between them. Germline CDR1 is MNHEY and CDR2 is SVGAGI. The CDR3 is 15 amino acids. In DNA form, the CDR3 reads TGTGCCAGCAGTTACTCGATGGGTCGCGGCTACGAGCAGTACTTC. Translation: CASSYSMGRGYEQYF.

About this clonotype: At one end, the junction sequence differs from germline, possibly due to a read error. The chain is built from TRBV5-4 and TRBJ1-1, with D uncertain. The germline gives CDR1 SGHNT, CDR2 YYREEE (reference sequence). There are 14 residues in the CDR3. Here the CDR3 reads CASSRPTANTEVFF. The DNA of the CDR3 is TGTGCCAGCAGCCGACCTACGGCAAACACTGAAGTTTTCTTT.

The genes are TRBV6-6 and TRBJ1-2, with no clear D. The germline V gene encodes CDR1 MNHNY and CDR2 SVGAGI (reference sequence). Trimming removed 5 bases from V and 4 bases from J, with 20 bases in between. The CDR3 covers 16 residues. CDR3 sequence: CASSEDWAIGAYGYTF. The CDR3 region has the DNA TGTGCCAGCAGTGAGGACTGGGCGATAGGAGCCTATGGCTACACCTTC.

Turning to this clonotype: A much larger clone sits a single nucleotide away, making a read error possible. The CDR3 bases are TGTGCCAGCAGCTTGGGTCCTAGCTCCTGCAATGAGCAGTTCTTC. Residues: CASSLGPSSCNEQFF. The chain employs TRBV5-4 and TRBJ2-1; TRBD2 is a possible D gene (5 bases). Germline V CDR1 and CDR2: SGHNT, YYREEE (reference sequence). This CDR3 spans 15 amino acids. The full variable domain, its missing parts supplied by reference TRBV5-4 and TRBJ2-1, is ETGVTQSPTHLIKTRGQQVTLRCSSQSGHNTVSWYQQALGQGPQFIFQYYREEENGRGNFPPRFSGLQFPNYSSELNVNALELDDSALYLCASSLGPSSCNEQFFGPGTRLTVL.

Note on this clonotype: Germline and junction disagree at one end, which may indicate a read error. This chain joins TRBV5-1 and TRBJ2-2; no clear D gene. CDR1 is SGHRS, CDR2 YFSETQ, per germline. The CDR3 has 13 amino acids. DNA for the CDR3: TGCGCCGGCAGCCCTGAGAACACCGGGGAGCTGTTTTTT. This gives the protein CAGSPENTGELFF.

About this clonotype: One junction end disagrees with the germline gene, perhaps due to a read error. The rearrangement joins TRBV11-2 to TRBJ1-1; TRBD1 is a possible D gene (5 bases). Germline lookup yields CDR1 SGHAT and CDR2 FQNNGV. The CDR3 has 15 residues. DNA for the CDR3: TGTGCCAGCAGCTCGTGGACAAGCGGGAACACTGAAGCTTCCTTT. Residues: CASSSWTSGNTEASF.

As regards this clonotype: This likely comes from a read error, as the CDR3 has no conserved phenylalanine or tryptophan at its end. The rearrangement uses TRBV12-3 or TRBV12-4 and TRBJ2-7, with D possibly TRBD2 on 5 matching bases. Trimming stripped 5 bases from V and 6 bases from J, with 14 bases between. The CDR3 is made up of 13 amino acids. The CDR3 loop is CASSAIRGAEQYI. DNA of the CDR3: TGTGCCAGCAGTGCAATACGGGGAGCCGAGCAGTACATC.

The rearrangement uses TRBV6-1 and TRBJ1-5, with 7 bases aligning to TRBD1. Per the germline V gene, CDR1 is MNHNS and CDR2 is SASEGT. V lost 7 bases, J lost 3 bases, and 9 bases stayed unmatched. The CDR3 extends over 15 amino acids. The DNA for the CDR3 is TGTGCCAGCAATGTAAAAGGGGGCGACAATCAGCCCCAGCATTTT. Its protein product is CASNVKGGDNQPQHF.

This clonotype was seen just once. This may stem from a read error, because a much larger clone lies one nucleotide away. V usage is TRBV6-5 and J usage is TRBJ2-3; weak D call: TRBD2 (5 bases). The CDR3 is 15 amino acids. Germline CDR1 is MNHEY and CDR2 is SVGAGI. CDR3 bases: TGTGCCAGCATTTACGGGGTGGGGATCACAGATACGCAGTATTTT. This codes for CASIYGVGITDTQYF.

The rearrangement uses TRBV7-3 and TRBJ2-3; 9 bases match TRBD2. This CDR3 region has 15 residues. The V segment lost 0 bases and the J segment 4 bases; nucleotides outside the gene matches: 2. Germline values: CDR1 SGHTA, CDR2 FQGTGA. The CDR3 is CASSLTAGGADTQYF. Here the CDR3 DNA reads TGTGCCAGCAGCTTAACAGCGGGAGGAGCAGATACGCAGTATTTT.

This clonotype was seen many times. The chain recombines TRBV6-6 with TRBJ1-2, with TRBD1 as a possible D gene (5 bases). The ends were cut back, 7 bases at V and 5 bases at J, with 8 bases in the middle. This CDR3 is 11 amino acids long. Germline CDR1 reads MNHNY; CDR2 reads SVGAGI (reference sequence). CDR3: CASKGNYGYTF. The CDR3 nucleotides are TGTGCCAGCAAGGGGAATTATGGCTACACCTTC.

This clonotype was seen repeatedly, ten times or more. V and J are TRBV11-3 and TRBJ2-1; D is uncertain. In germline, CDR1 is SGHNT, CDR2 YENEEA. With 1 base removed from V and 4 bases from J, the gap between germline ends came to 8 bases. The CDR3 sequence is 14 residues long. As DNA, the CDR3 is TGTGCCAGCAGCTTAGCTCCTTATTACAATGAGCAGTTCTTC. Translation: CASSLAPYYNEQFF.

This clonotype was counted ten times or more. The chain employs TRBV6-1 and TRBJ2-1, with D perhaps matching TRBD1 (6 bases). Trimming stripped 0 bases from V and 7 bases from J, with 10 bases between. The CDR3 has 14 residues. Germline V gene data show CDR1 as MNHNS and CDR2 as SASEGT. The CDR3 nucleotides are TGTGCCAGCAGTGAAGCGACAGGACGGAATGAGCAGTTCTTC. Residues: CASSEATGRNEQFF.

About this clonotype itself: This may be a read error: a much more frequent sequence differs by one nucleotide. The gene calls are TRBV6-5 and TRBJ1-1, with D possibly TRBD1 on 6 matching bases. Germline CDR1 reads MNHEY; CDR2 reads SVGAGI. The CDR3 runs 14 residues. The ends were cut back, 10 bases at V and 4 bases at J, with 19 bases in the middle. The CDR3, as DNA: TGTGCCACCTTGGGGGGCCCAAGTGGCACTGAAGCTTTCTTT. Its translation is CATLGGPSGTEAFF.

As for this clonotype: A junction end diverges from the germline sequence, so it may reflect a read error. This chain links TRBV11-2 with TRBJ1-1; 7 bases map to TRBD1. The CDR3 has 14 amino acids. Germline V gives CDR1 SGHAT, CDR2 FQNNGV. Here the CDR3 DNA reads TGTGTCAGCAGCAGTGGGACAGTGGGGACTGAAGCTTTCTTT. Translated, it gives CVSSSGTVGTEAFF.

The CDR3 nucleotides are TGTGCCAGCAGCCTAGAGACAGTGAGGACTGAAGCTTTCTTT. Translation gives CASSLETVRTEAFF. The V call is TRBV5-4, the J call TRBJ1-1; TRBD1 is a possible D gene (5 bases). This CDR3 region has 14 residues. V lost 4 bases and J lost 5, with 15 bases in between. CDR1 SGHNT and CDR2 YYREEE come from the germline V gene (reference sequence).

This clonotype has only one observation. The junction departs from germline at one end; a sequencing error may be responsible. V gene TRBV7-9 combines with J gene TRBJ2-7; D perhaps matches TRBD1 (6 bases). The CDR3 has 14 amino acids. The V gene's germline CDR1 is SEHNR and CDR2 FQNEAQ (reference sequence). CDR3 sequence reads: CTSSYRQDTPEQYF. For the CDR3, the DNA is TGTACCAGCAGCTACCGACAGGATACCCCTGAGCAGTACTTC.

The gene calls are TRBV11-2 and TRBJ2-5, with D perhaps being TRBD1 or TRBD2 (5 bases each). Trimming removed 9 bases from V and 6 bases from J, with 20 bases in between. Germline V gene lookup returns CDR1 SGHAT and CDR2 FQNNGV. There are 14 residues in the CDR3. CDR3 in amino acids: CASCSGAAPKTQYF. CDR3 bases: TGTGCCAGTTGCTCCGGGGCAGCCCCCAAGACCCAGTACTTC. The variable domain in full, completed from reference TRBV11-2 and TRBJ2-5, reads EAGVAQSPRYKIIEKRQSVAFWCNPISGHATLYWYQQILGQGPKLLIQFQNNGVVDDSQLPKDRFSAERLKGVDSTLKIQPAKLEDSAVYLCASCSGAAPKTQYFGPGTRLLVL.